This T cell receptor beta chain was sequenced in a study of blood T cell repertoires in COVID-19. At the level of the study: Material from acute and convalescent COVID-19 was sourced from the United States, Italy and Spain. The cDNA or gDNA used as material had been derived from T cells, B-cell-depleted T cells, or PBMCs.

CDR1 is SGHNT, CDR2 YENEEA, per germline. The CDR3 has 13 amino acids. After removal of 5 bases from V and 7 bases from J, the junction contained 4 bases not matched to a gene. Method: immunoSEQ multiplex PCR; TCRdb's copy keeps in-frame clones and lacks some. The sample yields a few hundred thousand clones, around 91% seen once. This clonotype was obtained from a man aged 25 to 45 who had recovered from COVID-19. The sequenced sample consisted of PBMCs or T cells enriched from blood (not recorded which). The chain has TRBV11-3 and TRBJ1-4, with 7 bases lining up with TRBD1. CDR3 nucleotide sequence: TGTGCCAGCAGCAGGGACAGTCGTGAAAAACTGTTTTTT. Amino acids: CASSRDSREKLFF.